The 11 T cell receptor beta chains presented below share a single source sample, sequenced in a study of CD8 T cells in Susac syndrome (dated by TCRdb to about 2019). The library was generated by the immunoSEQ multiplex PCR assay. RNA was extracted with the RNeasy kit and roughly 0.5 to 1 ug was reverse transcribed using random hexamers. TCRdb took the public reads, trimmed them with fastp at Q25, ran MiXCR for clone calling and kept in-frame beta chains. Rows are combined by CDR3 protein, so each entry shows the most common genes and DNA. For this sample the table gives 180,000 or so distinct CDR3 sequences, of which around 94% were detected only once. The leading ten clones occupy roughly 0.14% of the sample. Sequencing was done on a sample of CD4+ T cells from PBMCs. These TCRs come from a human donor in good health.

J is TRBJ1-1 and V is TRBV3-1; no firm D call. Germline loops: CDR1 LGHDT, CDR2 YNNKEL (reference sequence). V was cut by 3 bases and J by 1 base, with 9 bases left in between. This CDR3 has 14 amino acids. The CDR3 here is CASSQSASNTEAFF. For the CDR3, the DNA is TGTGCCAGCAGCCAGTCCGCCTCGAACACTGAAGCTTTCTTT. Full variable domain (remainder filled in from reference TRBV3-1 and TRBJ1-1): DTAVSQTPKYLVTQMGNDKSIKCEQNLGHDTMYWYKQDSKKFLKIMFSYNNKELIINETVPNRFSPKSPDKAHLNLHINSLELGDSAVYFCASSQSASNTEAFFGQGTRLTVV.

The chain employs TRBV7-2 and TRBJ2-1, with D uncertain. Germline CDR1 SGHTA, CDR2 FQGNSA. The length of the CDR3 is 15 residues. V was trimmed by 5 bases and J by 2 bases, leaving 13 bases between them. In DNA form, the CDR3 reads TGTGCCAGCAGCCCCCGGCTGGGCACCTACAATGAGCAGTTCTTC. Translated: CASSPRLGTYNEQFF.

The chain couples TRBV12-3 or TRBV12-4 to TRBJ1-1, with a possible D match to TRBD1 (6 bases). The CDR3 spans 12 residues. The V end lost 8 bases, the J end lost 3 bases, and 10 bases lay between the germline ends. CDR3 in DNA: TGTGCCAGCGACGCAGGGGACACTGAAGCTTTCTTT. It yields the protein CASDAGDTEAFF.

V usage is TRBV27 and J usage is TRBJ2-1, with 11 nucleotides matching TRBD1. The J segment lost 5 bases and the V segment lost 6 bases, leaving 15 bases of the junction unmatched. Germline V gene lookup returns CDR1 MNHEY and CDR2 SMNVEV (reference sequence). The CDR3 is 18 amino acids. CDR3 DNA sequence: TGTGCCAGCAGCCCACATGTGTCTCCGGGACAGGGGGACAATGAGCAGTTCTTC. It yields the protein CASSPHVSPGQGDNEQFF.

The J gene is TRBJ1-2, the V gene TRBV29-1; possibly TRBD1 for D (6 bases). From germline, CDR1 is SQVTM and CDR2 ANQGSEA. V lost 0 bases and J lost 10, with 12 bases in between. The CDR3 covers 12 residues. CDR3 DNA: TGCAGCGTTGAAGATTCCCGGGGGCTCTACACCTTC. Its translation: CSVEDSRGLYTF.

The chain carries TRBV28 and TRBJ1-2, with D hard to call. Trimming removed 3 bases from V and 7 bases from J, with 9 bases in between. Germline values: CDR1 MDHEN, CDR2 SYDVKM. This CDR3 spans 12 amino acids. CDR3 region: CASSFRSAGYTF. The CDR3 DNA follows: TGTGCCAGCAGTTTCAGAAGTGCTGGCTACACCTTC.

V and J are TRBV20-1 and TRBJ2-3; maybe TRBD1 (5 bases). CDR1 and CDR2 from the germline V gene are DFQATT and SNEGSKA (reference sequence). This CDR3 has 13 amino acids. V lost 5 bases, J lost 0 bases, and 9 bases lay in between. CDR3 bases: TGCAGTGCTGGCTACAGGAGCACAGATACGCAGTATTTT. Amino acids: CSAGYRSTDTQYF.

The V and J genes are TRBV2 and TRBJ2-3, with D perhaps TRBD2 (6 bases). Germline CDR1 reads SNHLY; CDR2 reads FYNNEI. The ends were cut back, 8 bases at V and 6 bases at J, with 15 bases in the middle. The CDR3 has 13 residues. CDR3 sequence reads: CASGEEMLDTQYF. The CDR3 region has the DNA TGTGCCAGCGGGGAGGAGATGTTGGATACGCAGTATTTT.

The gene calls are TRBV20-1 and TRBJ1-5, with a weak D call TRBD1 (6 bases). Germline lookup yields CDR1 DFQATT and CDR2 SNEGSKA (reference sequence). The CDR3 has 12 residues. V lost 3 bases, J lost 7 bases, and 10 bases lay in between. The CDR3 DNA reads TGCAGTGCTAGGGAACAGGGACAGCCCCAGCATTTT. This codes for CSAREQGQPQHF.

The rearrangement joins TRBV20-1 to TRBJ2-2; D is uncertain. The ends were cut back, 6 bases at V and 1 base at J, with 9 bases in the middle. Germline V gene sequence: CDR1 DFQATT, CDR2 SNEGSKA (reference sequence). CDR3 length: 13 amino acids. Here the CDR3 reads CSASEGNTGELFF. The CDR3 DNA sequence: TGCAGTGCGTCGGAAGGGAACACCGGGGAGCTGTTTTTT.

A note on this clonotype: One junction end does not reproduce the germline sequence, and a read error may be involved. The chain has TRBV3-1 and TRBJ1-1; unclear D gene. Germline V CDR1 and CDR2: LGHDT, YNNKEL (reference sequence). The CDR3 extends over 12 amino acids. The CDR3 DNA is TGTGCCAGCAGCCAAGACATGATTCGGCAGCGCTTT. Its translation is CASSQDMIRQRF. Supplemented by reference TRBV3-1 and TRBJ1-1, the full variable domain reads DTAVSQTPKYLVTQMGNDKSIKCEQNLGHDTMYWYKQDSKKFLKIMFSYNNKELIINETVPNRFSPKSPDKAHLNLHINSLELGDSAVYFCASSQDMIRQRFGQGTRLTVV.